A selection of T cell receptor beta chains follows, all from one sample in a study of shared clonotypes between healthy human individuals. The method was immunoSEQ multiplex PCR; TCRdb's version includes in-frame clones alone and lacks a portion of them. The sample lists 1,400,000 or so clones, around 98.5% seen once, with about 0.34% in the top ten. Sequencing was done on a sample of naive CD4+ T cells sorted from blood. Receptors were obtained from a man in his thirties or forties in good health. CDR3s include the opening cysteine and the closing phenylalanine or tryptophan. D genes are given only for firm matches. Clone size appears in some rows only: once, few, many, or a class for an expanded clone.

>TRBJ2-1|once|TRBV5-4|-
TGTGCCAGCAGCCCTGGAGGGACAGTCTATCGCAATGAGCAGTTCTTC
CASSPGGTVYRNEQFF
>TRBJ2-7|-|TRBV28|TRBD2
TGTGCCAGCAGTTTATGGGCCGGGGCTAGCGGGTCCTACGAGCAGTACTTC
CASSLWAGASGSYEQYF
>TRBJ2-7|-|TRBV5-4|-
TGTGCCAGCAGCTCCACACCCGAGGGATACGAGCAGTACTTC
CASSSTPEGYEQYF
>TRBJ2-3|once|TRBV5-8|-
TGTGCCAGCAGTACGGACTCCTTCACAGATACGCAGTATTTT
CASSTDSFTDTQYF
>TRBJ1-1|-|TRBV27|-
TGTGCCAGCAGTTTTGGACTATACACTGAAGCTTTCTTT
CASSFGLYTEAFF
>TRBJ2-1|-|TRBV9|-
TGTGCCAGCAGCCCCAAGTCGACAGGACCCCGGTACAATGAGCAGTTCTTC
CASSPKSTGPRYNEQFF
>TRBJ1-1|-|TRBV11-2|-
TGTGCCAGCAGCTTAGGGCAGGGCAACACTGAAGCTTTCTTT
CASSLGQGNTEAFF
>TRBJ1-5|-|TRBV6-6|-
TGTGCCAGCACCGGGACGGACGGCACCCAGCCCCAGCATTTT
CASTGTDGTQPQHF
>TRBJ2-1|-|TRBV9|TRBD2
TGTGCCAGCAGCGTAGCCACGGGACTAGAGCTGGCTGAGCAGTTCTTC
CASSVATGLELAEQFF
>TRBJ2-5|once|TRBV7-2|-
TGTGCCAGCAGCCGGGGGTCAGGGATCGGGGAGACCCAGTACTTC
CASSRGSGIGETQYF
>TRBJ2-3|-|TRBV19|-
TGTGCCAGTAGTCCCGAGGGACTGGTAGATACGCAGTATTTT
CASSPEGLVDTQYF
>TRBJ2-7|-|TRBV21-1|-
TGTGCCAGCAGCCGAGGGGACAGATATTCCTACGAGCAGTACTTC
CASSRGDRYSYEQYF
>TRBJ2-2|-|TRBV9|TRBD1
TGTGCCAGCAGCGTAGGGGGACAGGGCCACACCGGGGAGCTGTTTTTT
CASSVGGQGHTGELFF
>TRBJ2-1|once|TRBV29-1|-
TGCAGCGTCAATGAGCAGTTCTTC
CSVNEQFF
>TRBJ2-5|-|TRBV7-9|TRBD1
TGTGCCAGCAGCTTAGACGGGACAGGGGGGGAGACCCAGTACTTC
CASSLDGTGGETQYF
>TRBJ2-3|-|TRBV4-1|-
TGCGCCAGCAGCCAAAAGTACACAGATACGCAGTATTTT
CASSQKYTDTQYF
>TRBJ2-3|-|TRBV7-9|TRBD2
TGTGCCAGCACGAGGAGCGGGAGCATAGATACGCAGTATTTT
CASTRSGSIDTQYF
>TRBJ1-3|-|TRBV15|-
TGTGCCACCAGCAGAGATAACATGTCTGGAAACACCATATATTTT
CATSRDNMSGNTIYF
>TRBJ1-1|-|TRBV19|TRBD1
TGTGCCAGTAGTCTTAGTCGGACAGGAGAAGCTTTCTTT
CASSLSRTGEAFF
>TRBJ1-5|-|TRBV4-1|TRBD1
TGCGCCAGCAGCCACTTAAAGGGGGCGGGACACCTGAATGATCAGCCCCAGCATTTT
CASSHLKGAGHLNDQPQHF
>TRBJ1-2|-|TRBV5-3|-
TGTGCCAGCAGCTTCTACGGGGCCGGTGGCTACACCTTC
CASSFYGAGGYTF
>TRBJ2-1|-|TRBV7-8|TRBD2
TGTGCCAGCAGCTTAAGCGGGAGTACTTACAATGAGCAGTTCTTC
CASSLSGSTYNEQFF
>TRBJ1-4|once|TRBV5-1|-
TGCGCCAGCAGCTTGGTCGGGGGGCCTAATGAAAAACTGTTTTTT
CASSLVGGPNEKLFF
>TRBJ2-5|-|TRBV4-2|TRBD2
TGTGCCAGCAGCCAAGTGAAAGCGGGAGGGGTCCAAGAGACCCAGTACTTC
CASSQVKAGGVQETQYF
>TRBJ2-3|-|TRBV28|TRBD1
TGTGCCAGCAGCCCCGGGACAGGTAAAAGCACAGATACGCAGTATTTT
CASSPGTGKSTDTQYF
>TRBJ1-3|-|TRBV30|TRBD1
TGTGCCTGGACCGGAGAGGGGGCTGTCGGAAACACCATATATTTT
CAWTGEGAVGNTIYF